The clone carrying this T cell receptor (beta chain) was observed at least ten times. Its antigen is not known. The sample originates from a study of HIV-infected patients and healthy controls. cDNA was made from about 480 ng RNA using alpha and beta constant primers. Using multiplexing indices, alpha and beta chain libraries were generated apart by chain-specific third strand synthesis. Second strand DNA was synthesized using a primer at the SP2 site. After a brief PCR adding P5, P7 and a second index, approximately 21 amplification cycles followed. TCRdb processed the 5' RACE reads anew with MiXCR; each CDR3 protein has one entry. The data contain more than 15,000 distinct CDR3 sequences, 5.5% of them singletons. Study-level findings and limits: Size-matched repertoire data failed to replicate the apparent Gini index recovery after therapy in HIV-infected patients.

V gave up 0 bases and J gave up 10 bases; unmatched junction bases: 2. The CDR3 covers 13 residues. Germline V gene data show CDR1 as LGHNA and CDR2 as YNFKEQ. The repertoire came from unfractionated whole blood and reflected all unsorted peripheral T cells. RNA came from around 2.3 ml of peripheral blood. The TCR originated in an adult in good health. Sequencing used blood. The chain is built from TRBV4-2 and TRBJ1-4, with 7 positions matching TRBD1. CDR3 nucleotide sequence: TGTGCCAGCAGCCAAGATCGGACAGGAAAACTGTTTTTT. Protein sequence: CASSQDRTGKLFF.